This T cell receptor beta chain was documented in a study of cytomegalovirus exposure and HLA in healthy donors. The PCR was carried out with 60 Vbeta primers and 13 Jbeta primers. Sequencing was performed with immunoSEQ multiplex PCR; in TCRdb, only in-frame clones are kept and a portion is missing. The sample has 110,000 to 150,000 clones, roughly 80% seen once; the top ten hold less than 1.5%. The CDR3 length is 13 residues. The V end was cut by 2 bases, the J end by 4 bases, with 8 bases between. The germline CDR1 and CDR2 sequences are SGHAT and FQDESV (reference sequence). Sequences were obtained from PBMCs. This chain connects TRBV11-1 to TRBJ1-1; D ambiguous. This TCR came from a female donor in good health and CMV-seronegative. The CDR3 nucleotides are TGTGCCAGCAGCTTATTTGAGGGCACTGAAGCTTTCTTT. Translating it yields CASSLFEGTEAFF.